This entry lists 4 T cell receptor beta chains sequenced from one sample in a study of T cell responses to AZD1222 COVID-19 vaccine. TCRdb's table, derived via immunoSEQ multiplex PCR, lists solely in-frame clones and lacks some. The sample records roughly 140,000 clones, approximately 88% being singletons. Source: peripheral blood, taken on day 0 of MenACWY control vaccination. The receptors here all came from an adult in good health.

V usage is TRBV12-3 or TRBV12-4 and J usage is TRBJ1-4, with D maybe TRBD1 (5 bases). The CDR3 loop spans 13 amino acids. Deletions cut 7 bases from V and 11 bases from J, with 17 bases between. CDR3 amino acids: CASTPQRGVKLFF. For the CDR3, the DNA is TGTGCCAGCACCCCTCAGCGGGGGGTTAAACTGTTTTTT.

The rearrangement uses TRBV7-9 and TRBJ2-7; weak D call: TRBD1 (6 bases). V was trimmed by 0 bases and J by 3 bases, leaving 15 bases between them. CDR3 length: 16 amino acids. From germline, CDR1 is SEHNR and CDR2 FQNEAQ (reference sequence). Written as DNA, the CDR3 is TGTGCCAGCAGCTTAGCGCTGGGGGCTCTCAACTACGAGCAGTACTTC. Translation: CASSLALGALNYEQYF. The full variable domain, rest sourced from reference TRBV7-9 and TRBJ2-7, is DTGVSQNPRHKITKRGQNVTFRCDPISEHNRLYWYRQTLGQGPEFLTYFQNEAQLEKSRLLSDRFSAERPKGSFSTLEIQRTEQGDSAMYLCASSLALGALNYEQYFGPGTRLTVT.

This rearrangement joins TRBV7-9 to TRBJ2-1; D unclear. The V and J ends lost 1 base and 1 base respectively, with 11 bases between them. Germline CDR1 reads SEHNR; CDR2 reads FQNEAQ (reference sequence). The length of the CDR3 is 16 residues. The CDR3 DNA sequence: TGTGCCAGCAGCTTAGTGAAGTTGATTTCCTACAATGAGCAGTTCTTC. Amino acids: CASSLVKLISYNEQFF.

This clone occurred once. This chain links TRBV19 with TRBJ2-1; D gene unclear. The CDR3 length is 14 residues. Germline CDR1 is LNHDA and CDR2 is SQIVND (reference sequence). V lost 5 bases and J lost 3, with 11 bases in between. Written as DNA, the CDR3 is TGTGCCAGTAGTCGTGCGACCAACTACAATGAGCAGTTCTTC. This gives the protein CASSRATNYNEQFF.